This record looks at one T cell receptor (beta chain) sequence and its context. Its matching antigen is unknown. Germline values: CDR1 MNHEY, CDR2 SVGAGI. This CDR3 is 16 amino acids long. This sample is part of a study of monozygotic twins with inflammatory bowel disease. Study results and caveats: Possibly reflecting limited power, no difference in repertoire similarity was found between concordant and discordant twins. Differing immunosuppressive treatments may have added variability to patient repertoires.

Using eight separate reactions per sample, the authors generated cDNA. TCRdb re-called the 5' RACE reads and gives one entry per CDR3 protein, without DNA. Its clone listing holds around 200,000 distinct CDR3 sequences. The sequence came from a human donor with ulcerative colitis or Crohn's disease, or a healthy co-twin of an affected twin (not recorded which). The V gene is TRBV6-5, the J gene TRBJ2-7; TCRdb's D call, TRBD1, is unchecked because there is no DNA. The sequenced sample consisted of blood. CDR3 region: CASSSPGARGHHEQYF.